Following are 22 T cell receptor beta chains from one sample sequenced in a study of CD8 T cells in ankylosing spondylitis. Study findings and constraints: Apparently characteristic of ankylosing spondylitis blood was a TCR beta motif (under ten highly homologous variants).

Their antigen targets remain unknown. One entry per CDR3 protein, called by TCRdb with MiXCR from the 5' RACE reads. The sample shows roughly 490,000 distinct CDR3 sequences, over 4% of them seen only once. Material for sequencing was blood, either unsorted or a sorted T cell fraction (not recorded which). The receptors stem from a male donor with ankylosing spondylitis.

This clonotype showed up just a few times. CDR3: CASSFLESYEQYF. CDR3 bases: TGTGCCAGCAGCTTTCTGGAGTCCTACGAGCAGTACTTC. The rearrangement links TRBV7-9 to TRBJ2-7; D is uncertain. The CDR3 spans 13 residues. Germline CDR1 and CDR2: SEHNR and FQNEAQ (reference sequence). Trimming cost V 3 bases and J 1 base, with 7 bases left between them.

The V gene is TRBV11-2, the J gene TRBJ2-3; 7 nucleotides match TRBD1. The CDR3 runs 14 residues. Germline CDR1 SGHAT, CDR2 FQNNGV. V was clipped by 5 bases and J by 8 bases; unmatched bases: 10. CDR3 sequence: CASSRIQGVGTQYF. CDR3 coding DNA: TGTGCCAGCAGCCGAATCCAGGGGGTCGGTACGCAGTATTTT. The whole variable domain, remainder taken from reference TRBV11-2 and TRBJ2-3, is EAGVAQSPRYKIIEKRQSVAFWCNPISGHATLYWYQQILGQGPKLLIQFQNNGVVDDSQLPKDRFSAERLKGVDSTLKIQPAKLEDSAVYLCASSRIQGVGTQYFGPGTRLTVL.

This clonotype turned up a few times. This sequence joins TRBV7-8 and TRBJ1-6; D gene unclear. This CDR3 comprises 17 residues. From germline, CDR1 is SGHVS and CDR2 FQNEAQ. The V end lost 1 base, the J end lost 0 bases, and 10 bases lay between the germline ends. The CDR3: CASSLVVGSSYNSPLHF. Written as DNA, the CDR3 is TGTGCCAGCAGCTTAGTGGTAGGGAGCTCCTATAATTCACCCCTCCACTTT.

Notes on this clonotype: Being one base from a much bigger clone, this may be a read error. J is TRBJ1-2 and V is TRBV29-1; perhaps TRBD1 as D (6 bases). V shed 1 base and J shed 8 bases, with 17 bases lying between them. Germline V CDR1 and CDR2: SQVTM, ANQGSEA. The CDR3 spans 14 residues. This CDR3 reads CSVEVASTGYGYTF. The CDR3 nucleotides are TGCAGCGTTGAAGTCGCCTCGACAGGATACGGCTACACCTTC.

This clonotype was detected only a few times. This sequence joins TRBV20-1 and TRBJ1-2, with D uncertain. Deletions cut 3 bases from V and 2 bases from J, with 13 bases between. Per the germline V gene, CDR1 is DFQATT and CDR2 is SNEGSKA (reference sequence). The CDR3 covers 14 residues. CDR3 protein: CSASGQTWNYGYTF. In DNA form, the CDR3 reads TGCAGTGCTAGTGGTCAAACCTGGAACTATGGCTACACCTTC.

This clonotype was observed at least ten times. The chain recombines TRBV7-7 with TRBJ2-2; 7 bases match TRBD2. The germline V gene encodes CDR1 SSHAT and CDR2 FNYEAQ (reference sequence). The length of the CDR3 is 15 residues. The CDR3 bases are TGTGCTAGCGGAGGGAGGGCCGGGGCCACCGGGGAGCTGTTTTTT. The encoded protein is CASGGRAGATGELFF.

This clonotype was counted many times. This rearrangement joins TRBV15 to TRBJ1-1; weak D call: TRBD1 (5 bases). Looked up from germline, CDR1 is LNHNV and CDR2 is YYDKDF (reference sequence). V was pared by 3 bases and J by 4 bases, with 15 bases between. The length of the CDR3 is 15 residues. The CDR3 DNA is TGTGCCACCAGCAGCGGGGGACGTACGGGCACTGAAGCTTTCTTT. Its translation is CATSSGGRTGTEAFF. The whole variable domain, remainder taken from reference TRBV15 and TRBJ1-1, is DAMVIQNPRYQVTQFGKPVTLSCSQTLNHNVMYWYQQKSSQAPKLLFHYYDKDFNNEADTPDNFQSRRPNTSFCFLDIRSPGLGDTAMYLCATSSGGRTGTEAFFGQGTRLTVV.

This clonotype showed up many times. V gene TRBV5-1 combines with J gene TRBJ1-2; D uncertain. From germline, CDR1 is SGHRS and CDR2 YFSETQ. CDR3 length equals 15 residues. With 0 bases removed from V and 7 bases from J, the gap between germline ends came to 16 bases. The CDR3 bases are TGCGCCAGCAGCTTGGTTCCCGGCGTAGAGGGTGGCTACACCTTC. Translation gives CASSLVPGVEGGYTF.

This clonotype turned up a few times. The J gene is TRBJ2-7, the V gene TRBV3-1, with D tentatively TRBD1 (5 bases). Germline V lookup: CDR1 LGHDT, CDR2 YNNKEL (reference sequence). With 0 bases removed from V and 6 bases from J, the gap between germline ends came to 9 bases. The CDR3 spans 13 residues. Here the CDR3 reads CASSQDWQGEQYF. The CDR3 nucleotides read TGTGCCAGCAGCCAAGATTGGCAGGGCGAGCAGTACTTC.

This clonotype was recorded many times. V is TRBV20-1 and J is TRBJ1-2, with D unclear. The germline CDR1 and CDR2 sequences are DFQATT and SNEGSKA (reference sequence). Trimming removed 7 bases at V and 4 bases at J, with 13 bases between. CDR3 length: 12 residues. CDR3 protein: CSVSSVIYGYTF. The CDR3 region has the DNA TGCAGTGTCAGCAGTGTAATCTATGGCTACACCTTC.

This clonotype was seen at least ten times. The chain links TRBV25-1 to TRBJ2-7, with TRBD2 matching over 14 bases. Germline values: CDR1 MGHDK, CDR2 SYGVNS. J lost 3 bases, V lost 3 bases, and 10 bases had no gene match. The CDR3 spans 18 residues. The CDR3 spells CASSDGTGTSGSIYEQYF. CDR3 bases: TGTGCCAGCAGTGACGGGACAGGGACTAGCGGGAGTATCTACGAGCAGTACTTC.

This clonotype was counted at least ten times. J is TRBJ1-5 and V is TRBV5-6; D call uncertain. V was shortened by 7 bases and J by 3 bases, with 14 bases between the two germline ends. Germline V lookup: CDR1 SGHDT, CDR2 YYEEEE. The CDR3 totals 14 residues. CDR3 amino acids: CASAWHGYNQPQHF. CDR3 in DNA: TGTGCCAGCGCCTGGCATGGGTACAATCAGCCCCAGCATTTT.

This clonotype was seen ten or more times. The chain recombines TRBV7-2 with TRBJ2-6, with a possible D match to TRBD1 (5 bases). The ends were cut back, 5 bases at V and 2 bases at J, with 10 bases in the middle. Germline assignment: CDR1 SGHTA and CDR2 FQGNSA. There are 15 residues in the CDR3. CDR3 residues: CASSPLTAGANVLTF. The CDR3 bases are TGTGCCAGCAGCCCTCTGACAGCTGGGGCCAACGTCCTGACTTTC.

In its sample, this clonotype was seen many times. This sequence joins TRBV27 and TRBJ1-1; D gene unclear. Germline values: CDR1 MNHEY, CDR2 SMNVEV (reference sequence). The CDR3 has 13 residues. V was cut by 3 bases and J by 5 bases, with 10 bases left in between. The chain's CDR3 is CASSFLSRTEAFF. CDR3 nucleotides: TGTGCCAGCAGTTTCCTCAGTCGGACTGAAGCTTTCTTT.

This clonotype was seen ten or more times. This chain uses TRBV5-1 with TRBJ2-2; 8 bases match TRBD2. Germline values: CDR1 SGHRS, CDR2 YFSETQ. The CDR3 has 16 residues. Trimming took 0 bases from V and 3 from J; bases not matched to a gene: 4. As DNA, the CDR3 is TGCGCCAGCAGCTTGGCCCCAGCGGGAGACACCGGGGAGCTGTTTTTT. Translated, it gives CASSLAPAGDTGELFF.

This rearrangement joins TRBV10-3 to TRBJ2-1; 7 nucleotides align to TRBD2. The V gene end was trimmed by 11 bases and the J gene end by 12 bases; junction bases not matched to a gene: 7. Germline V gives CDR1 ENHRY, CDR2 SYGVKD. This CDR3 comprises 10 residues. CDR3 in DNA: TGTGCCTCCGGGACTACGATGCAGTTCTTC. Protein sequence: CASGTTMQFF.

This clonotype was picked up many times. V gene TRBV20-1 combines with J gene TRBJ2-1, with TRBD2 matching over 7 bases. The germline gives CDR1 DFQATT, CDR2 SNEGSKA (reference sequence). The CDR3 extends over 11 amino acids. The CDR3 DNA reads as TGCACCGTAGGCGGGGGAGGAGAGCAGTTCTTC. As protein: CTVGGGGEQFF.

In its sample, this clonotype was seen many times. The CDR3 protein is CSARAYGGPQHF. The DNA of the CDR3 is TGCAGTGCTAGAGCGTACGGCGGGCCCCAGCATTTT. The genes are TRBV20-1 and TRBJ1-5, with D uncertain. Trimming shortened V by 1 base and J by 9 bases, and 10 bases separated the two germline ends. The germline CDR1 and CDR2 sequences are DFQATT and SNEGSKA (reference sequence). This CDR3 contains 12 residues.

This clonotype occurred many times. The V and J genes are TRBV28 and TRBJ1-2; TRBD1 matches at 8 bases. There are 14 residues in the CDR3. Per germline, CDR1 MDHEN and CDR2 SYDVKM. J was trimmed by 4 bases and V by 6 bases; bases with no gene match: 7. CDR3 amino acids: CASRETGVVYGYTF. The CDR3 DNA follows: TGTGCCAGCAGGGAGACAGGGGTTGTCTATGGCTACACCTTC.

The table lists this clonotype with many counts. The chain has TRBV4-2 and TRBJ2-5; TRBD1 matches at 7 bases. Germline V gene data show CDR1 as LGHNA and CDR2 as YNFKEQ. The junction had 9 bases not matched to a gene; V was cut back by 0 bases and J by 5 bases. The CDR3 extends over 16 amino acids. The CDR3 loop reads CASSQDERGRGETQYF. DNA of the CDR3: TGTGCCAGCAGCCAAGATGAAAGGGGGCGCGGGGAGACCCAGTACTTC.

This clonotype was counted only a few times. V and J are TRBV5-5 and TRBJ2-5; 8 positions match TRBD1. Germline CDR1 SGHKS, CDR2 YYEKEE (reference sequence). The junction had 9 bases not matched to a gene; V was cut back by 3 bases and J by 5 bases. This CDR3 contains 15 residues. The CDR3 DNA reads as TGTGCCAGCAGCTCTCAGGGGGCCGGGTGGGAGACCCAGTACTTC. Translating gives CASSSQGAGWETQYF.

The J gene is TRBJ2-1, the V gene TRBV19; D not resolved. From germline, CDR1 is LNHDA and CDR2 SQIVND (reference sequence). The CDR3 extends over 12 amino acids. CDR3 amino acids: CASGPIDNEQFF. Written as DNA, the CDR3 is TGTGCGTCGGGCCCGATCGACAATGAGCAGTTCTTC.